The 23 T cell receptor beta chains below come from one sample, sequenced in a study of blood T cell repertoires in COVID-19. Here immunoSEQ multiplex PCR was the method, and the copy in TCRdb shows in-frame clones only, minus some. The sample lists about 150,000 clones; about 85% were seen once. Material for sequencing was peripheral blood. The receptors here all came from a man in his sixties with COVID-19, enrolled during active disease.

This sequence joins TRBV19 and TRBJ2-2, with 9 positions matching TRBD1. Trimming at V came to 6 bases and at J to 1 base, leaving 6 bases not matched to a gene. The CDR3 runs to 16 residues. Germline lookup yields CDR1 LNHDA and CDR2 SQIVND (reference sequence). Here the CDR3 DNA reads TGTGCCAGTAGGCGAACGGGACAGGGGAACACCGGGGAGCTGTTTTTT. It yields the protein CASRRTGQGNTGELFF. The full variable domain, in which reference TRBV19 and TRBJ2-2 provide the parts outside the CDR3, is DGGITQSPKYLFRKEGQNVTLSCEQNLNHDAMYWYRQDPGQGLRLIYYSQIVNDFQKGDIAEGYSVSREKKESFPLTVTSAQKNPTAFYLCASRRTGQGNTGELFFGEGSRLTVL.

The V call is TRBV11-2, the J call TRBJ1-1, with 8 bases fitting TRBD1. The germline gives CDR1 SGHAT, CDR2 FQNNGV. CDR3 length equals 14 residues. V lost 5 bases, J lost 0 bases, and 2 bases stayed unmatched. The CDR3 DNA reads as TGTGCCAGCAGCCAGGACAGGGTGAACACTGAAGCTTTCTTT. Its protein is CASSQDRVNTEAFF.

The chain employs TRBV4-2 and TRBJ2-3; TRBD2 matches at 12 bases. The V segment lost 1 base and the J segment 3 bases; nucleotides outside the gene matches: 11. CDR1 and CDR2 from the germline V gene are LGHNA and YNFKEQ. The CDR3 sequence is 19 residues long. CDR3 nucleotides: TGTGCCAGCAGCCAAGCGCTAGCGGGAGGGCCGGGTGCGACAGATACGCAGTATTTT. It specifies CASSQALAGGPGATDTQYF.

The chain recombines TRBV29-1 with TRBJ1-1, with D unclear. Per germline, CDR1 SQVTM and CDR2 ANQGSEA. V was trimmed by 2 bases and J by 1 base, leaving 8 bases between them. The CDR3 is made up of 13 amino acids. The CDR3 sequence is CSVENYANTEAFF. The CDR3 coding sequence is TGCAGCGTTGAAAACTATGCGAACACTGAAGCTTTCTTT.

This sequence joins TRBV5-1 and TRBJ2-7; TRBD2 agrees at 8 bases. CDR3 length equals 14 residues. Germline V gene data show CDR1 as SGHRS and CDR2 as YFSETQ. The trim removed 4 bases at V and 2 bases at J, leaving 5 bases unmatched. CDR3 in DNA: TGCGCCAGCAGCCGCGGGGGGACCACCTACGAGCAGTACTTC. This translates into CASSRGGTTYEQYF.

The chain couples TRBV7-3 to TRBJ1-2; a possible D gene is TRBD1 (6 bases). CDR3 length equals 15 residues. Trimming took 2 bases from V and 4 from J, leaving 14 bases between them. Germline V lookup: CDR1 SGHTA, CDR2 FQGTGA. The CDR3 sequence: CASSLGQGNTYGYTF. CDR3 in DNA: TGTGCCAGCAGCTTAGGCCAGGGGAATACCTATGGCTACACCTTC.

This clone has more than one count but fewer than ten. The CDR3 loop is CASSQALTRNSPLHF. The CDR3 bases are TGTGCCAGCAGCCAAGCTCTCACTCGCAATTCACCCCTCCACTTT. The rearrangement uses TRBV14 and TRBJ1-6; D is unclear. In germline, CDR1 is SGHDN, CDR2 FVKESK. The CDR3 is 15 residues long. Trimming left V 1 base short and J 7 bases short, with 11 bases between.

This clone has at least ten counts. The rearrangement joins TRBV9 to TRBJ2-7; D possibly corresponds to TRBD1 (6 bases). Trimming pared 0 bases from V and 5 bases from J, leaving 12 bases between. CDR1 and CDR2 (germline): SGDLS, YYNGEE. The CDR3 totals 14 residues. As DNA, the CDR3 is TGTGCCAGCAGCGTAGGGCAGGGGCTGCACGAGCAGTACTTC. This encodes CASSVGQGLHEQYF. The full variable domain, rest sourced from reference TRBV9 and TRBJ2-7, is DSGVTQTPKHLITATGQRVTLRCSPRSGDLSVYWYQQSLDQGLQFLIQYYNGEERAKGNILERFSAQQFPDLHSELNLSSLELGDSALYFCASSVGQGLHEQYFGPGTRLTVT.

The chain joins TRBV11-3 to TRBJ2-7; 9 nucleotides agree with TRBD1. Unmatched junction bases numbered 18, after V lost 3 bases and J lost 0 bases. Germline-derived CDR1 and CDR2 are SGHNT and YENEEA. CDR3 length: 20 residues. The CDR3 protein is CASSFDPGQGLIIPSYEQYF. In DNA form, the CDR3 reads TGTGCCAGCAGCTTTGACCCGGGACAGGGCCTAATCATCCCCTCCTACGAGCAGTACTTC.

The gene calls are TRBV15 and TRBJ1-5; 11 nucleotides match TRBD1. With 6 bases clipped from V and 5 bases from J, the junction kept 9 bases outside the gene matches. CDR1 and CDR2 from the germline V gene are LNHNV and YYDKDF (reference sequence). The CDR3 covers 16 residues. CDR3 DNA sequence: TGTGCCACCAGGGCGAATCGGGACAGGGGGTATCAGCCCCAGCATTTT. It codes for CATRANRDRGYQPQHF.

The chain uses TRBV5-6 and TRBJ1-1; D gene unclear. The ends were cut back, 2 bases at V and 7 bases at J, with 18 bases in the middle. Germline V gives CDR1 SGHDT, CDR2 YYEEEE. The CDR3 totals 15 residues. CDR3 nucleotides: TGTGCCAGCAGCTTTACCCCTCCAAGGAGGAATGAAGCTTTCTTT. Protein product: CASSFTPPRRNEAFF.

This clone was seen a handful of times. The chain recombines TRBV6-5 with TRBJ1-1, with TRBD1 as a possible D gene (5 bases). CDR1 is MNHEY, CDR2 SVGAGI, per germline. The length of the CDR3 is 14 residues. Trimming left V 5 bases short and J 1 base short, with 11 bases between. The CDR3: CASSTGRPNTEAFF. In nucleotides, the CDR3 is TGTGCCAGCAGTACAGGACGGCCGAACACTGAAGCTTTCTTT.

The chain has TRBV4-2 and TRBJ2-4; 10 bases map to TRBD2. The trim removed 2 bases at V and 5 bases at J, leaving 6 bases unmatched. The CDR3 spans 16 residues. CDR1 and CDR2 (germline): LGHNA, YNFKEQ. This CDR3 reads CASSQTSGDRENIQYF. CDR3 DNA: TGTGCCAGCAGCCAAACTAGCGGGGATCGCGAAAACATTCAGTACTTC.

The chain recombines TRBV28 with TRBJ1-2; TRBD1 matches at 8 bases. CDR1 MDHEN and CDR2 SYDVKM come from the germline V gene. CDR3 length: 12 residues. V was pared by 8 bases and J by 6 bases, with 5 bases of the junction left unmatched. The CDR3 region has the DNA TGTGCCAGCCTCGGACAGGGAGATGGCTACACCTTC. Its protein product is CASLGQGDGYTF.

The chain employs TRBV11-2 and TRBJ2-2; tentatively, D is TRBD1 (7 bases). Looked up from germline, CDR1 is SGHAT and CDR2 is FQNNGV. The CDR3 runs to 15 residues. The germline V and J ends were trimmed by 5 bases and 4 bases, with 14 bases remaining between them. CDR3 residues: CASSQQGTVTGELFF. The CDR3 DNA is TGTGCCAGCAGCCAACAGGGGACTGTCACCGGGGAGCTGTTTTTT.

The chain combines TRBV21-1 with TRBJ1-6. TRBV21-1 is assigned pseudogene status. The CDR3 has 13 amino acids. CDR3 DNA: TGTGCAGTCGAGGCTAGGAGCGGATCACCCCTCCACTTT. This sequence encodes CAVEARSGSPLHF.

This sequence joins TRBV30 and TRBJ2-7; 8 bases map to TRBD1. The germline gives CDR1 GTSNPN, CDR2 SVGIG (reference sequence). V lost 4 bases and J lost 5; bases outside the gene matches: 10. CDR3 length equals 14 residues. The CDR3 nucleotides are TGTGCCTGGATTGGCCGGGACAGGTACCACGAGCAGTACTTC. Its protein is CAWIGRDRYHEQYF.

This clone appeared a single time. The rearrangement uses TRBV6-5 and TRBJ1-1, with 8 bases fitting TRBD1. The CDR3 runs 14 residues. V was clipped by 9 bases and J by 1 base; unmatched bases: 7. From germline, CDR1 is MNHEY and CDR2 SVGAGI. CDR3 in DNA: TGTGCCAGTGAAATTCAGGGGGCGAACACTGAAGCTTTCTTT. Translating gives CASEIQGANTEAFF.

The rearrangement joins TRBV7-2 to TRBJ1-1; D is unresolved. The CDR3 sequence is 14 residues long. Germline CDR1 is SGHTA and CDR2 is FQGNSA. V was clipped by 1 base and J by 1 base, with 7 bases between them. This CDR3 is CASSLGQENTEAFF. The CDR3 DNA sequence: TGTGCCAGCAGCTTAGGCCAGGAGAACACTGAAGCTTTCTTT. The whole variable domain, filled in from reference TRBV7-2 and TRBJ1-1, reads GAGVSQSPSNKVTEKGKDVELRCDPISGHTALYWYRQSLGQGLEFLIYFQGNSAPDKSGLPSDRFSAERTGGSVSTLTIQRTQQEDSAVYLCASSLGQENTEAFFGQGTRLTVV.

This sequence joins TRBV7-2 and TRBJ2-7, with D possibly matching TRBD2 (5 bases). Trimming took 6 bases from V and 2 from J, leaving 17 bases between them. The CDR3 is 15 amino acids. Germline CDR1 reads SGHTA; CDR2 reads FQGNSA. The CDR3 spells CASRPSASRTYEQYF. The CDR3, as DNA: TGTGCCAGCAGGCCCTCAGCTAGCCGTACCTACGAGCAGTACTTC. Supplemented by reference TRBV7-2 and TRBJ2-7, the full variable domain reads GAGVSQSPSNKVTEKGKDVELRCDPISGHTALYWYRQSLGQGLEFLIYFQGNSAPDKSGLPSDRFSAERTGGSVSTLTIQRTQQEDSAVYLCASRPSASRTYEQYFGPGTRLTVT.

V is TRBV18 and J is TRBJ2-5, with D perhaps TRBD1 (5 bases). There are 16 residues in the CDR3. Trimming left V 7 bases short and J 2 bases short, with 20 bases between. CDR1 and CDR2 (germline): KGHSH, LQKENI. DNA of the CDR3: TGTGCCAGCTTCACCAGGGCGGTAGGCAGACAAGAGACCCAGTACTTC. This gives the protein CASFTRAVGRQETQYF.

In its sample, this clone was seen once. This chain connects TRBV29-1 to TRBJ1-2; weak D call: TRBD1 (5 bases). This CDR3 region has 14 residues. Germline assignment: CDR1 SQVTM and CDR2 ANQGSEA. The germline V and J ends were trimmed by 4 bases and 2 bases, with 14 bases remaining between them. The CDR3 loop reads CSVGFQGRNYGYTF. CDR3 in DNA: TGCAGCGTTGGTTTCCAGGGTCGGAACTATGGCTACACCTTC. Looking up the rest from reference TRBV29-1 and TRBJ1-2 gives the full variable domain: SAVISQKPSRDICQRGTSLTIQCQVDSQVTMMFWYRQQPGQSLTLIATANQGSEATYESGFVIDKFPISRPNLTFSTLTVSNMSPEDSSIYLCSVGFQGRNYGYTFGSGTRLTVV.

The genes are TRBV11-2 and TRBJ1-1; the D gene is possibly TRBD1 (5 bases). Germline V gene sequence: CDR1 SGHAT, CDR2 FQNNGV. The CDR3 covers 14 residues. V lost 1 base and J 4 bases, leaving 10 bases between the germline ends. The CDR3 loop is CASSLVPGITEAFF. DNA for the CDR3: TGTGCCAGCAGCTTAGTTCCAGGGATCACTGAAGCTTTCTTT.